These T cell receptor beta chains were read from a single sample in a study of radiotherapy plus CTLA-4 blockade in lung cancer. This table comes from immunoSEQ multiplex PCR, and its TCRdb copy is limited to in-frame clones, with some not included. The table includes around 56,000 clones, less than 80% detected once. The input for sequencing was peripheral blood, taken from a patient treated with radiotherapy plus ipilimumab. The receptors derive from a human donor with non-small cell lung cancer who had a complete response to radiotherapy plus ipilimumab. Each CDR3 is given with its conserved first and last residue. A D gene is named only where the DNA matches it firmly. Not all rows give a size; the values are once, few, many and, for expanded clones, a class.

clone_size	d_call	j_call	v_call	cdr3_aa	cdr3_nt
-	-	TRBJ1-2	TRBV2	CARGEGPANYGYTF	TGTGCCAGAGGGGAGGGGCCAGCTAACTATGGCTACACCTTC
-	TRBD1	TRBJ2-1	TRBV29-1	CSGSGGIINEQFF	TGCAGCGGATCAGGGGGCATTATTAATGAGCAGTTCTTC
-	-	TRBJ1-1	TRBV27	CASSPSGFMNTEAFF	TGTGCCAGCAGTCCGTCGGGATTCATGAACACTGAAGCTTTCTTT
-	-	TRBJ2-5	TRBV2	CASGRDQETQYF	TGTGCCAGCGGCCGGGACCAAGAGACCCAGTACTTC
many	TRBD1	TRBJ1-4	TRBV5-1	CASSLAGTGGEKLFF	TGCGCCAGCAGCTTGGCTGGGACAGGGGGTGAAAAACTGTTTTTT
-	-	TRBJ1-6	TRBV9	CASRVWTNNSPLHF	TGTGCCAGCCGAGTATGGACAAATAATTCACCCCTCCACTTT
-	TRBD1	TRBJ1-1	TRBV5-1	CASSPQPGQGAAEAFF	TGCGCCAGCAGCCCCCAGCCGGGACAGGGGGCTGCTGAAGCTTTCTTT
-	-	TRBJ1-5	TRBV7-2	CASSGWANQPQHF	TGTGCCAGCAGCGGCTGGGCCAATCAGCCCCAGCATTTT
-	TRBD1	TRBJ2-3	TRBV7-2	CASSQTGGGTDTQYF	TGTGCCAGCAGCCAGACAGGGGGGGGCACAGATACGCAGTATTTT
few	TRBD2	TRBJ2-1	TRBV10-2	CASSRTSGGVVQQFF	TGCGCCAGCAGCCGGACTAGCGGGGGGGTAGTACAGCAGTTCTTC
-	-	TRBJ1-3	TRBV4-1	CASSQTPTPSSGNTIYF	TGCGCCAGCAGCCAAACACCGACACCAAGCTCTGGAAACACCATATATTTT
-	-	TRBJ2-7	TRBV9	CASSVGDRPYEQYF	TGTGCCAGCAGCGTAGGCGACAGACCCTACGAGCAGTACTTC
few	-	TRBJ1-1	TRBV9	CASSGTGWGEAFF	TGTGCCAGCAGCGGTACAGGGTGGGGTGAAGCTTTCTTT
few	-	TRBJ1-1	TRBV6-5	CASSYSEGAVEAFF	TGTGCCAGCAGTTACTCGGAGGGTGCAGTTGAAGCTTTCTTT
-	-	TRBJ1-1	TRBV6-5	CASSLSWQPRTEAFF	TGTGCCAGCAGTCTATCCTGGCAGCCCAGGACTGAAGCTTTCTTT
once	-	TRBJ1-5	TRBV9	CASSVFGNQPQHF	TGTGCCAGCAGCGTTTTCGGCAATCAGCCCCAGCATTTT
-	-	TRBJ2-3	TRBV6-6	CASSHFSSTDTQYF	TGTGCCAGCAGCCACTTTTCTAGCACAGATACGCAGTATTTT
-	TRBD1	TRBJ1-1	TRBV5-5	CASSPGTGGFGTEAFF	TGTGCCAGCAGCCCGGGGACAGGGGGTTTCGGCACTGAAGCTTTCTTT
-	TRBD2	TRBJ2-5	TRBV10-2	CASVRLAGVGETQYF	TGCGCCAGCGTTCGGCTAGCGGGAGTCGGGGAGACCCAGTACTTC
-	-	TRBJ2-7	TRBV5-4	CASSSQGYEQYF	TGTGCCAGCAGCTCGCAGGGCTACGAGCAGTACTTC
-	TRBD2	TRBJ2-2	TRBV11-2	CASAGLAVNTGELFF	TGTGCCAGCGCCGGCCTAGCGGTAAACACCGGGGAGCTGTTTTTT